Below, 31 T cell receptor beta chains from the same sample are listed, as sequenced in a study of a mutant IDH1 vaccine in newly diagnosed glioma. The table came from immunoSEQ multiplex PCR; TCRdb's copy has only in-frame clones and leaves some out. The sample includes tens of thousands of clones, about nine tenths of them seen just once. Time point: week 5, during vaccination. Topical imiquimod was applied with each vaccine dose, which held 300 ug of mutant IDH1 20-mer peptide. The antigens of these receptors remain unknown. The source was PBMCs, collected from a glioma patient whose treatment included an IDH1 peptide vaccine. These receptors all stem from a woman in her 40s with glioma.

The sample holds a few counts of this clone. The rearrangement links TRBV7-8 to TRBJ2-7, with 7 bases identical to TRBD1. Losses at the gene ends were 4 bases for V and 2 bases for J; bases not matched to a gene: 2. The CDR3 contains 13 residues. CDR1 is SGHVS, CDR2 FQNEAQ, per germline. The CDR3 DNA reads TGTGCCAGCAGCTCGACAGGGACCTACGAGCAGTACTTC. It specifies CASSSTGTYEQYF.

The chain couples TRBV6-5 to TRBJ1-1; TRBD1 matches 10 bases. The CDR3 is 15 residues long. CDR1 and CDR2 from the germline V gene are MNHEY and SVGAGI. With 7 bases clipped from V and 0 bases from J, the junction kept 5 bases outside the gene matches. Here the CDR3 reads CASNRQGAVNTEAFF. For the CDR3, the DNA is TGTGCCAGCAATAGACAGGGGGCTGTGAACACTGAAGCTTTCTTT.

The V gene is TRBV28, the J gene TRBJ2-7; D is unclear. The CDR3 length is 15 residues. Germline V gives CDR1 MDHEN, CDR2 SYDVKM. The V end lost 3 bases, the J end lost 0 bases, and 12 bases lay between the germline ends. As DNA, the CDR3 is TGTGCCAGCAGTTTTGGCAGGAGATCCTCCTACGAGCAGTACTTC. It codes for CASSFGRRSSYEQYF.

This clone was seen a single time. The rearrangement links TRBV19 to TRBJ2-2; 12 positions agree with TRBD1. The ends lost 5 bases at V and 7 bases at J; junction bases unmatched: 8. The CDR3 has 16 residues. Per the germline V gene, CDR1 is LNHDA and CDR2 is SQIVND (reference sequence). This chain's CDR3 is CASSFRDRGPDGELFF. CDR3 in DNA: TGTGCCAGTAGTTTCCGGGACAGGGGGCCTGACGGGGAGCTGTTTTTT.

The CDR3 DNA follows: TGTGCCAGCAGGGGATCGTCTGGGGCCAACGTCCTGACTTTC. It specifies CASRGSSGANVLTF. The rearrangement joins TRBV6-5 to TRBJ2-6; no clear D. Per the germline V gene, CDR1 is MNHEY and CDR2 is SVGAGI. CDR3 length equals 14 residues. The ends were cut back, 6 bases at V and 1 base at J, with 7 bases in the middle.

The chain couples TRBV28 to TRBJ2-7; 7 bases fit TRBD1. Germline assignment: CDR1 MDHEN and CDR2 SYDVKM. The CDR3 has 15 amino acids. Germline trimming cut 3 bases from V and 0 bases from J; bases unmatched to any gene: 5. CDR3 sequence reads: CASSFVDRSSYEQYF. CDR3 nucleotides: TGTGCCAGCAGTTTCGTGGACAGGTCCTCCTACGAGCAGTACTTC.

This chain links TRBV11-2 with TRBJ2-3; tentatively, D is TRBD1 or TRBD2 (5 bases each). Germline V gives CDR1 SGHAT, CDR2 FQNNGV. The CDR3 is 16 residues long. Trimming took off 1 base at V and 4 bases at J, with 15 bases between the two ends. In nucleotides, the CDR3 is TGTGCCAGCAGCTTAGGGGCTAGCAGGGCGTCAGATACGCAGTATTTT. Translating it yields CASSLGASRASDTQYF. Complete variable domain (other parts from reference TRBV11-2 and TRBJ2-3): EAGVAQSPRYKIIEKRQSVAFWCNPISGHATLYWYQQILGQGPKLLIQFQNNGVVDDSQLPKDRFSAERLKGVDSTLKIQPAKLEDSAVYLCASSLGASRASDTQYFGPGTRLTVL.

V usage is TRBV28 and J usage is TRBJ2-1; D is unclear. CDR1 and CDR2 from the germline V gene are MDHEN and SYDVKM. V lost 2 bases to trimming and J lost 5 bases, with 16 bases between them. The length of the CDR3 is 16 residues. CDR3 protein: CASSLRAARAHNEQFF. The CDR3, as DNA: TGTGCCAGCAGTTTAAGGGCAGCTCGGGCCCACAATGAGCAGTTCTTC.

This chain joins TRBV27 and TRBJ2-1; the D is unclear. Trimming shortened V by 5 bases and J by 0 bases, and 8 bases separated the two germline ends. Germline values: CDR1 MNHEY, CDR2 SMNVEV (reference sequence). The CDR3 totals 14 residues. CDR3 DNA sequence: TGTGCCAGCAGTAACTTTGGCTCCTACAATGAGCAGTTCTTC. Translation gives CASSNFGSYNEQFF.

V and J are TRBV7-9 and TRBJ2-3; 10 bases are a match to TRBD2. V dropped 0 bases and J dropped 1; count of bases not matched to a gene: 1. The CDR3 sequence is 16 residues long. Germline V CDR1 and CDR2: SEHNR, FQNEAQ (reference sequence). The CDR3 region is CASSLALAGGTDTQYF. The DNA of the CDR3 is TGTGCCAGCAGCTTAGCTCTAGCGGGGGGCACAGATACGCAGTATTTT.

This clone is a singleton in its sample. The CDR3: CASSSPGRGRSYEQYF. For the CDR3, the DNA is TGTGCCAGCAGCAGCCCCGGACGGGGGCGCTCCTACGAGCAGTACTTC. The chain couples TRBV6-6 to TRBJ2-7; D may correspond to TRBD1 or TRBD2 (6 bases each). Germline CDR1 and CDR2: MNHNY and SVGAGI (reference sequence). The V end lost 6 bases, the J end lost 0 bases, and 18 bases lay between the germline ends. The CDR3 runs to 16 residues.

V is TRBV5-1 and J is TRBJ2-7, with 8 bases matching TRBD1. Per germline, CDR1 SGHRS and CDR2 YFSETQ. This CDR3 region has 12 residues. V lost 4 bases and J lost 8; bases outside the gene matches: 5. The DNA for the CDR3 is TGCGCCAGCAGCCCCGGACAGGGCAAGCAGTACTTC. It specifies CASSPGQGKQYF.

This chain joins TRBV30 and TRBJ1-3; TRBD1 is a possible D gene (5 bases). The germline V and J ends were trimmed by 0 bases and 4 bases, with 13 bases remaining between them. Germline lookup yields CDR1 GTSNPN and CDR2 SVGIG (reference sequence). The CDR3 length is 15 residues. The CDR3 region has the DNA TGTGCCTGGAGTGTAATGGGCAGGGAGGGAAACACCATATATTTT. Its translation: CAWSVMGREGNTIYF.

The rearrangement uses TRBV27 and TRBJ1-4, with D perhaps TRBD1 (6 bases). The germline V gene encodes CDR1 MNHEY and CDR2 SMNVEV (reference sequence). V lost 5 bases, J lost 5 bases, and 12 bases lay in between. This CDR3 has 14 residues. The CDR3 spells CASSHRTVNEKLFF. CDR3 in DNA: TGTGCCAGCAGTCACAGGACAGTAAATGAAAAACTGTTTTTT.

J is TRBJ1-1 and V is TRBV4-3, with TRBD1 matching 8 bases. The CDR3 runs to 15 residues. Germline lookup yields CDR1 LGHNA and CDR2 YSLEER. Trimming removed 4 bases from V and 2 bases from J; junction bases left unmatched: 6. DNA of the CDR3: TGCGCCAGCAGCCTCGACAGGGGCCGAAACACTGAAGCTTTCTTT. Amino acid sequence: CASSLDRGRNTEAFF.

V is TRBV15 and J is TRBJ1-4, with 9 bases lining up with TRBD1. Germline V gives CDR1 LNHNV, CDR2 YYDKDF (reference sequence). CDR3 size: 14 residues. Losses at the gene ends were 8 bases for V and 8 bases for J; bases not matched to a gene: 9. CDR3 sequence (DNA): TGTGCCACCGCCTCGGGACAGGGTCACGAAAAACTGTTTTTT. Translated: CATASGQGHEKLFF.

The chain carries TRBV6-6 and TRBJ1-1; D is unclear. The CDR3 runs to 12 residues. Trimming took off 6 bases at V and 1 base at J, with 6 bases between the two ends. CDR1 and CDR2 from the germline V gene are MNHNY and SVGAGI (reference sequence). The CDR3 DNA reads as TGTGCCAGCAGCCGGCCGAACACTGAAGCTTTCTTT. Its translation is CASSRPNTEAFF.

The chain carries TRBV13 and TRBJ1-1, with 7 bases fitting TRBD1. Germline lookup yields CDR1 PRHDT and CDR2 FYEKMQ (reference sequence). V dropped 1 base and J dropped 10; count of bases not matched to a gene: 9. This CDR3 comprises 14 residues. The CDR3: CASSLVGQPGRAFF. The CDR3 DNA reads TGTGCCAGCAGCTTAGTGGGACAGCCTGGTAGAGCTTTCTTT.

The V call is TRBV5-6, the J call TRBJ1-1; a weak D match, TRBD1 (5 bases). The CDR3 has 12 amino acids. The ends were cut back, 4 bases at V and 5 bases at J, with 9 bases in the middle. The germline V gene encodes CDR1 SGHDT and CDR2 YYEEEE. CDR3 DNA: TGTGCCAGCAGCCCGGGGGGTACTGAAGCTTTCTTT. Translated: CASSPGGTEAFF. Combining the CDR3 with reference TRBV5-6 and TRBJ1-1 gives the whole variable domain DAGVTQSPTHLIKTRGQQVTLRCSPKSGHDTVSWYQQALGQGPQFIFQYYEEEERQRGNFPDRFSGHQFPNYSSELNVNALLLGDSALYLCASSPGGTEAFFGQGTRLTVV.

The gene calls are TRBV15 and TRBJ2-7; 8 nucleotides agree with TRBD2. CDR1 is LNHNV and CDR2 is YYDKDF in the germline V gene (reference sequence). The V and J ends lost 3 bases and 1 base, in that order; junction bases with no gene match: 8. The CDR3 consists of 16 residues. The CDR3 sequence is CATSSGRGGGSYEQYF. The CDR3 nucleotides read TGTGCCACCAGCAGTGGAAGGGGCGGGGGGTCCTACGAGCAGTACTTC.

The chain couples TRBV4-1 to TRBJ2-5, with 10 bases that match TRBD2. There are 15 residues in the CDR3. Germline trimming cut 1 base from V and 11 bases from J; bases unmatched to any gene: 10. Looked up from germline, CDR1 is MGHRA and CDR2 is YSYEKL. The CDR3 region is CASSQVGLAGAGQYF. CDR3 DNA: TGCGCCAGCAGCCAAGTCGGTCTAGCGGGAGCAGGGCAGTACTTC.

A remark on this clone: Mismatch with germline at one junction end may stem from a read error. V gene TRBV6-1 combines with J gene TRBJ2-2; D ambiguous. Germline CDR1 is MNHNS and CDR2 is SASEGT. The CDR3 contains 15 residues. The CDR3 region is CASSERSAKTGELFF. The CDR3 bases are TGTGCCAGCAGTGAACGCTCGGCGAAAACCGGGGAGCTGTTTTTT.

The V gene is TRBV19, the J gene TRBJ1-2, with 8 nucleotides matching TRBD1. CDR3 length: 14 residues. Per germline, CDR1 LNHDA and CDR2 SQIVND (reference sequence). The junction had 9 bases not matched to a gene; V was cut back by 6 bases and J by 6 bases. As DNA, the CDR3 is TGTGCCAGTAGCCTCTCCCGGACAGGGAATGGCTACACCTTC. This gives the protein CASSLSRTGNGYTF.

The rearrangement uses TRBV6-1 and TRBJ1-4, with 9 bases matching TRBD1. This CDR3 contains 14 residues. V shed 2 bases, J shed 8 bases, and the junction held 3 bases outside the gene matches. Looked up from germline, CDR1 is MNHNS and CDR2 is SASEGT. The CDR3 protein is CASSENRGREKLFF. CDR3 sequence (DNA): TGTGCCAGCAGTGAAAACAGGGGGCGGGAAAAACTGTTTTTT.

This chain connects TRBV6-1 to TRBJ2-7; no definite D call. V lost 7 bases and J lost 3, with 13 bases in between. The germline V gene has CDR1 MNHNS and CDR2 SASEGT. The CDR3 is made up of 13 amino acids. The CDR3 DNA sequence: TGTGCCAGCACCCAAGCCCACGGCTACGAGCAGTACTTC. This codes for CASTQAHGYEQYF.

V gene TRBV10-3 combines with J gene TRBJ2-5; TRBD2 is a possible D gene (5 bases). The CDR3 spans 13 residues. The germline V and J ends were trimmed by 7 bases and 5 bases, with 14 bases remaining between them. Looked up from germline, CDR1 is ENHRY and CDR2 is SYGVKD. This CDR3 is CAITSSPPETQYF. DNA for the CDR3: TGTGCCATCACCTCTAGCCCTCCCGAGACCCAGTACTTC.

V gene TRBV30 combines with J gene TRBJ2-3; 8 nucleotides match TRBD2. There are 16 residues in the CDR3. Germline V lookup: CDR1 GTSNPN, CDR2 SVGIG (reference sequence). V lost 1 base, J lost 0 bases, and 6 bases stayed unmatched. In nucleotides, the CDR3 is TGTGCCTGGAGTGAGTGGCCTAGCGGGAGCACAGATACGCAGTATTTT. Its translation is CAWSEWPSGSTDTQYF.

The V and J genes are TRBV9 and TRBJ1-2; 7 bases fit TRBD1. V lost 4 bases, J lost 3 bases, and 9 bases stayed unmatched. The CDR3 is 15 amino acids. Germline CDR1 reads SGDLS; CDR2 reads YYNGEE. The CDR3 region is CASSPNRGWDYGYTF. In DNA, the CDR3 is TGTGCCAGCAGCCCCAACAGGGGTTGGGACTATGGCTACACCTTC.

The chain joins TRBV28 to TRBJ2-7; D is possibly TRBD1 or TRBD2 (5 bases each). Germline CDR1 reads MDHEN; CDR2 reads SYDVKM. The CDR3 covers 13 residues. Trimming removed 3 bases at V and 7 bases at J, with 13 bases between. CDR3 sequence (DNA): TGTGCCAGCAGTTTCCGAGGGACGGGGGAGCAGTACTTC. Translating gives CASSFRGTGEQYF.

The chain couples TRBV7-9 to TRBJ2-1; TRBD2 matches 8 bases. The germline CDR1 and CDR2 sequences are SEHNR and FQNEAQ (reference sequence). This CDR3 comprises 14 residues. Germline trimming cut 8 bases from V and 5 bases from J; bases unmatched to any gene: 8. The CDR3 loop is CASGILAANNEQFF. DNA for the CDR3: TGTGCCAGCGGCATACTAGCGGCAAACAATGAGCAGTTCTTC.

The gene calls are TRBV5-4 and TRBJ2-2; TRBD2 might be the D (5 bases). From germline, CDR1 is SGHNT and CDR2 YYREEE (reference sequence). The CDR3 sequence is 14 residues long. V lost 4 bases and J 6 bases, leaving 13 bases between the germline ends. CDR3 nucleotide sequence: TGTGCCAGCAGCAGCGGAATAACACCCGGGGAGCTGTTTTTT. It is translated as CASSSGITPGELFF.